These T cell receptor beta chains were read from a single sample in a study of regulatory T cells in long-lasting Graves disease. TCRdb passed the multiplex PCR reads through MiXCR, listing each CDR3 protein once. The data contain over 500,000 distinct CDR3 sequences, approximately 15% of them singletons. This sample was also put to use in a study of T cells in Graves' hyperthyroidism and ophthalmopathy.

Material: peripheral blood mononuclear cells (PBMCs), obtained at new diagnosis, from a patient treated with antithyroid drugs. The receptors here all came from a young woman with Graves disease. The CDR3 runs from the conserved cysteine through the conserved F or W. A D gene is named only where the DNA matches it firmly. Size values are once, few and many counts, or a class for expanded clones, and some rows have none.

v_gene	d_gene	abundance	j_gene	CDR3nt	CDR3aa
TRBV6-1	NA	NA	TRBJ1-2	TGTACCAGCAGCGGACGCACAGAGGATGGCTACACCTTC	CTSSGRTEDGYTF
TRBV30	TRBD2	NA	TRBJ2-7	TGTGCCTGGAGTCCTGGGCTAGCGGGAGGACCCGACGAGCAGTACTTC	CAWSPGLAGGPDEQYF
TRBV20-1	NA	NA	TRBJ1-1	TGCAGTGCTAGGAGGGGGGGCGTGAACACTGAAGCTTTCTTT	CSARRGGVNTEAFF
TRBV28	NA	few	TRBJ1-6	TGTGCCAGCAGAAGGAGCGGACAGTCACCCCTCCACTTT	CASRRSGQSPLHF
TRBV2	NA	many	TRBJ1-4	TGTGCCTGCAACAGGGTGTCAGGTGAAAAACTGTTTTTT	CACNRVSGEKLFF
TRBV10-1	NA	NA	TRBJ2-3	TGCGCCAGCAGTGGTCCCCGAGGGATCCCAGATACGCAGTATTTT	CASSGPRGIPDTQYF
TRBV20-1	NA	NA	TRBJ2-5	TGCAGTGCTAGAAATCTCTTAGAGGCGGGAACCCAAGAGACCCAGTACTTC	CSARNLLEAGTQETQYF
TRBV28	TRBD1	NA	TRBJ2-7	TGTGCCAGCACCCCGGGACAGGGCACCGCCTACGAGCAGTACTTC	CASTPGQGTAYEQYF
TRBV7-9	TRBD2	few	TRBJ2-1	TGCGCCAGCAGTCGCGGGGGTGCTAGCGGGAGGGCTGAGCAGTTCTTC	CASSRGGASGRAEQFF
TRBV7-2	TRBD1	NA	TRBJ2-7	TGTGCCAGCAGCTTAGAACAGGGGTTCTCCTACGAGCAGTACTTC	CASSLEQGFSYEQYF
TRBV2	NA	many	TRBJ1-6	TGTGCCAGCACGGAAATCAGCCTGGATTCACCCCTCCACTTT	CASTEISLDSPLHF